These 25 T cell receptor beta chains came from one sample sequenced in a study of identical twins. TCRdb called the 5' RACE reads again in MiXCR, with one record for every CDR3 protein. The sample has 700,000 or so distinct CDR3 sequences, over 20% seen once; the top ten hold about 4.3%. The same sample was also studied in work on T cells expressing NK-cell markers.

The material sequenced was PBMCs. The receptor source for this set is a woman between 18 and 30 years old in good health.

The chain uses TRBV30 and TRBJ2-7, with 8 bases matching TRBD2. Germline loops: CDR1 GTSNPN, CDR2 SVGIG (reference sequence). This CDR3 contains 13 residues. V dropped 0 bases and J dropped 9; count of bases not matched to a gene: 7. The CDR3 region has the DNA TGTGCCTGGAGTGTACACCCCGGGGGGGGGCAGTACTTC. It yields the protein CAWSVHPGGGQYF.

The chain is built from TRBV13 and TRBJ2-1; D is unclear. Germline CDR1 reads PRHDT; CDR2 reads FYEKMQ (reference sequence). The CDR3 covers 13 residues. The V end lost 2 bases, the J end lost 9 bases, and 11 bases lay between the germline ends. The CDR3 loop reads CASSLISFGEQFF. CDR3 sequence (DNA): TGTGCCAGCAGCTTAATTTCTTTCGGTGAGCAGTTCTTC.

This clonotype was counted between two and nine times. This rearrangement joins TRBV20-1 to TRBJ2-1; maybe TRBD1 (6 bases). Germline loops: CDR1 DFQATT, CDR2 SNEGSKA (reference sequence). The V gene lost 6 bases and the J gene lost 3 bases, with 15 bases spanning the gap. There are 14 residues in the CDR3. CDR3 sequence: CSAPLKDSYNEQFF. In DNA form, the CDR3 reads TGCAGTGCCCCGTTGAAGGACAGCTACAATGAGCAGTTCTTC.

This clonotype appeared a few times. The chain employs TRBV6-8 and TRBJ2-7; 7 positions match TRBD1. V trimming: 9 bases; J trimming: 2 bases; junction bases outside the gene matches: 13. Germline assignment: CDR1 MNHGY and CDR2 SAAAGT. CDR3 length equals 15 residues. The CDR3 reads CASRLRTGDTYEQYF. As DNA, the CDR3 is TGTGCCAGTCGTCTACGGACAGGCGATACCTACGAGCAGTACTTC.

The chain couples TRBV18 to TRBJ1-1; 9 nucleotides align to TRBD1. The germline V gene has CDR1 KGHSH and CDR2 LQKENI. The CDR3 is 15 residues long. V lost 4 bases to trimming and J lost 3 bases; unmatched junction nucleotides: 6. The CDR3: CASSLTGGADTEAFF. The CDR3 coding sequence is TGTGCCAGCTCACTCACAGGGGGCGCGGACACTGAAGCTTTCTTT.

Written as DNA, the CDR3 is TGCGCCAGCAGCTTGGAGAGTTTTTACGAGCAGTACTTC. As protein: CASSLESFYEQYF. The chain carries TRBV5-1 and TRBJ2-7; D uncertain. Germline V CDR1 and CDR2: SGHRS, YFSETQ. This CDR3 has 13 amino acids. V lost 0 bases to trimming and J lost 4 bases, with 8 bases between them.

The rearrangement joins TRBV12-3 or TRBV12-4 to TRBJ2-7; 8 nucleotides match TRBD1. The CDR3 covers 14 residues. Unmatched junction bases numbered 5, after V lost 2 bases and J lost 5 bases. CDR3 loop: CASSLMAGGNEQYF. The CDR3 region has the DNA TGTGCCAGCAGTTTAATGGCAGGGGGCAACGAGCAGTACTTC.

V is TRBV20-1 and J is TRBJ2-3; no clear D gene. The germline V gene has CDR1 DFQATT and CDR2 SNEGSKA (reference sequence). With 0 bases removed from V and 3 bases from J, the gap between germline ends came to 16 bases. The CDR3 contains 16 residues. CDR3 coding DNA: TGCAGTGCTAGAGATAGGAGCCCGTCGGGTACAGATACGCAGTATTTT. Its translation: CSARDRSPSGTDTQYF.

The CDR3 region is CSASSSYTGELFF. The CDR3 region has the DNA TGCAGTGCTAGCTCTAGCTACACCGGGGAGCTGTTTTTT. V usage is TRBV20-1 and J usage is TRBJ2-2; D perhaps matches TRBD2 (5 bases). This CDR3 comprises 13 residues. Trimming pared 3 bases from V and 3 bases from J, leaving 8 bases between. The germline V gene encodes CDR1 DFQATT and CDR2 SNEGSKA (reference sequence).

The rearrangement links TRBV10-3 to TRBJ2-1; D is undetermined. V was cut by 5 bases and J by 0 bases, with 5 bases left in between. Germline V gene sequence: CDR1 ENHRY, CDR2 SYGVKD. CDR3 length: 13 amino acids. The CDR3: CAISIFSYNEQFF. The CDR3 nucleotides read TGTGCCATCAGTATTTTCTCCTACAATGAGCAGTTCTTC.

V and J are TRBV20-1 and TRBJ2-1; D is undetermined. This CDR3 is built from 17 residues. Trimming shortened V by 0 bases and J by 3 bases, and 18 bases separated the two germline ends. From germline, CDR1 is DFQATT and CDR2 SNEGSKA (reference sequence). The CDR3 spells CSARDQRTSVGYNEQFF. Written as DNA, the CDR3 is TGCAGTGCTAGAGATCAAAGGACCTCAGTCGGCTACAATGAGCAGTTCTTC.

V is TRBV12-3 or TRBV12-4 and J is TRBJ2-2, with D maybe TRBD1 (6 bases). The V end lost 1 base, the J end lost 0 bases, and 9 bases lay between the germline ends. The CDR3 covers 16 residues. CDR3 in amino acids: CASSLEQGPNTGELFF. Written as DNA, the CDR3 is TGTGCCAGCAGTTTAGAACAGGGTCCGAACACCGGGGAGCTGTTTTTT.

This rearrangement joins TRBV24-1 to TRBJ2-7; D may be TRBD1 (6 bases). The ends were cut back, 4 bases at V and 11 bases at J, with 17 bases in the middle. Germline loops: CDR1 KGHDR, CDR2 SFDVKD. The CDR3 sequence is 13 residues long. CDR3 amino acids: CATSDLIQGCKYF. For the CDR3, the DNA is TGTGCCACCAGTGACCTCATACAGGGATGTAAGTACTTC.

The chain has TRBV7-2 and TRBJ2-7, with 7 bases fitting TRBD1. Per the germline V gene, CDR1 is SGHTA and CDR2 is FQGNSA. This CDR3 region has 15 residues. V shed 2 bases and J 3 bases; nucleotides not matched to a gene: 7. The CDR3 spells CASSLRETGNYEQYF. CDR3 coding DNA: TGTGCCAGCAGCTTACGAGAGACAGGGAACTACGAGCAGTACTTC.

The CDR3: CASTKRAGPADTQYF. CDR3 in DNA: TGTGCCAGCACTAAACGTGCGGGGCCGGCAGATACGCAGTATTTT. V and J are TRBV6-1 and TRBJ2-3; D is perhaps TRBD2 (6 bases). Per the germline V gene, CDR1 is MNHNS and CDR2 is SASEGT. The V and J ends lost 7 bases and 4 bases respectively, with 18 bases between them. This CDR3 region has 15 residues.

This chain connects TRBV5-1 to TRBJ2-7; no clear D gene. The ends were cut back, 4 bases at V and 5 bases at J, with 19 bases in the middle. The CDR3 is 15 amino acids. Germline loops: CDR1 SGHRS, CDR2 YFSETQ. CDR3 loop: CASSPWTAPKDEQYF. The CDR3 DNA reads TGCGCCAGCAGCCCTTGGACCGCCCCTAAGGACGAGCAGTACTTC.

This clonotype was seen only a few times. This sequence joins TRBV6-5 and TRBJ2-1; the match to TRBD2 covers 10 bases. Unmatched junction bases numbered 3, after V lost 5 bases and J lost 8 bases. Germline loops: CDR1 MNHEY, CDR2 SVGAGI. This CDR3 spans 13 amino acids. Here the CDR3 DNA reads TGTGCCAGCAGTCACCTAGCGGGAGATGAGCAGTTCTTC. Residues: CASSHLAGDEQFF.

This chain joins TRBV6-5 and TRBJ2-2; D gene unclear. CDR1 and CDR2 (germline): MNHEY, SVGAGI. The CDR3 has 14 residues. Trimming cost V 5 bases and J 7 bases, with 14 bases left between them. CDR3 nucleotide sequence: TGTGCCAGCAGTCTACCCGACCGCGGCGGGGAGCTGTTTTTT. Amino acid sequence: CASSLPDRGGELFF.

J is TRBJ2-1 and V is TRBV6-1; TRBD1 aligns across 7 bases. Per the germline V gene, CDR1 is MNHNS and CDR2 is SASEGT. This CDR3 has 13 amino acids. The J segment lost 5 bases and the V segment lost 9 bases, leaving 7 bases of the junction unmatched. In nucleotides, the CDR3 is TGTGCCAGAAGGGGTAGGGGGCACAATGAGCAGTTCTTC. Protein product: CARRGRGHNEQFF.

J is TRBJ2-7 and V is TRBV12-5; D is possibly TRBD2 (5 bases). The CDR3 contains 13 residues. The germline CDR1 and CDR2 sequences are LGHNT and FRNRAP. V gave up 5 bases and J gave up 7 bases, with 15 bases separating them. CDR3 amino acids: CASGRTAPGEQYF. Here the CDR3 DNA reads TGTGCTAGTGGTCGGACCGCGCCGGGGGAGCAGTACTTC.

J is TRBJ1-4 and V is TRBV20-1; 7 positions agree with TRBD1. After removal of 3 bases from V and 1 base from J, the junction contained 8 bases not matched to a gene. The CDR3 is 16 residues long. From germline, CDR1 is DFQATT and CDR2 SNEGSKA (reference sequence). CDR3 loop: CSASRQGRKTNEKLFF. CDR3 sequence (DNA): TGCAGTGCTAGCAGACAGGGTCGGAAAACTAATGAAAAACTGTTTTTT.

The rearrangement uses TRBV20-1 and TRBJ2-4; D may be TRBD2 (5 bases). The ends were cut back, 3 bases at V and 8 bases at J, with 14 bases in the middle. This CDR3 contains 13 residues. CDR1 is DFQATT and CDR2 is SNEGSKA in the germline V gene (reference sequence). The CDR3 region is CSASGVRADIQYF. Written as DNA, the CDR3 is TGCAGTGCTAGCGGGGTCCGGGCCGACATTCAGTACTTC.

This clonotype has more than one count but fewer than ten. The chain carries TRBV9 and TRBJ2-1; possibly TRBD2 for D (5 bases). The CDR3 runs 13 residues. The V and J ends lost 0 bases and 7 bases respectively, with 8 bases between them. Germline V gene sequence: CDR1 SGDLS, CDR2 YYNGEE. The CDR3 region is CASSVGRENEQFF. Here the CDR3 DNA reads TGTGCCAGCAGCGTAGGACGGGAAAATGAGCAGTTCTTC.

The chain combines TRBV12-3 or TRBV12-4 with TRBJ1-5; D is undetermined. The CDR3 consists of 19 residues. V was trimmed by 3 bases and J by 1 base, leaving 22 bases between them. For the CDR3, the DNA is TGTGCCAGCAGTTTCGGTAGGAGCGGCGGATTAGGGAGCAATCAGCCCCAGCATTTT. It codes for CASSFGRSGGLGSNQPQHF.

The rearrangement joins TRBV7-2 to TRBJ2-7; D might be TRBD2 (5 bases). Germline V CDR1 and CDR2: SGHTA, FQGNSA. Trimming removed 4 bases from V and 3 bases from J, with 19 bases in between. This CDR3 has 16 amino acids. The CDR3 coding sequence is TGTGCCAGCAGCTCGAGGACCGGACTCTTCGTCTACGAGCAGTACTTC. This encodes CASSSRTGLFVYEQYF.